The TCR beta chain under discussion was sequenced for a study of radiotherapy plus CTLA-4 blockade in lung cancer. General study findings and limits: Dynamics of early blood T cell clones, together with interferon-beta, were reportedly the best predictors of response. In blood, TCR clones derived from the tumor expanded after radiotherapy plus ipilimumab.

Data came from immunoSEQ multiplex PCR; TCRdb stores just in-frame clones and leaves some out. The data contain more than 75,000 clones, 82% of them seen just once; the ten biggest clones take up about 26%. Notes on this clone: Its specificity is unknown.

The CDR3 covers 13 residues. With 0 bases removed from V and 6 bases from J, the gap between germline ends came to 10 bases. Per germline, CDR1 SGHDT and CDR2 YYEEEE. Chemo-refractory metastatic non-small-cell lung cancer patients received focal radiation with ipilimumab CTLA-4 blockade. Material: peripheral blood, obtained from a patient treated with radiotherapy plus ipilimumab. This chain joins TRBV5-6 and TRBJ2-7; weak D call: TRBD2 (5 bases). The receptor was isolated from a human donor with non-small cell lung cancer that progressed on radiotherapy plus ipilimumab. CDR3 sequence reads: CASSLVGRTEQYV. CDR3 nucleotide sequence: TGTGCCAGCAGCTTGGTTGGGAGAACCGAGCAGTACGTC.